Listed here are 18 T cell receptor beta chains from one sample, sequenced in a study of cytomegalovirus exposure and HLA in healthy donors. Here immunoSEQ multiplex PCR was the method, and the copy in TCRdb shows in-frame clones only, minus some. The table has approximately 150,000 clones, around four fifths seen once. Material for sequencing was PBMCs. Source of these receptors: a man younger than 40 in good health and CMV-seropositive.

This clone was seen a few times. This chain connects TRBV2 to TRBJ1-1; weak D call: TRBD1 (5 bases). V lost 2 bases to trimming and J lost 7 bases, with 11 bases between them. CDR1 is SNHLY and CDR2 is FYNNEI in the germline V gene. This CDR3 is built from 13 residues. CDR3 coding DNA: TGTGCCAGCAGTGAATCGGGGGAAGGTGAAGCTTTCTTT. This translates into CASSESGEGEAFF.

The chain has TRBV7-6 and TRBJ2-1; D may be TRBD1 (7 bases). The V end was cut by 4 bases, the J end by 4 bases, with 17 bases between. The CDR3 has 16 amino acids. Germline V gene data show CDR1 as SGHVS and CDR2 as FNYEAQ. As DNA, the CDR3 is TGTGCCAGCAGCTCCTTAGGCCAGGGGGGATACAATGAGCAGTTCTTC. It encodes CASSSLGQGGYNEQFF. Based on the CDR3 plus reference TRBV7-6 and TRBJ2-1, the full variable domain is GAGVSQSPRYKVTKRGQDVALRCDPISGHVSLYWYRQALGQGPEFLTYFNYEAQQDKSGLPNDRFSAERPEGSISTLTIQRTEQRDSAMYRCASSSLGQGGYNEQFFGPGTRLTVL.

This chain links TRBV28 with TRBJ2-5; TRBD1 matches at 10 bases. The CDR3 has 15 amino acids. The junction had 9 bases not matched to a gene; V was cut back by 6 bases and J by 5 bases. CDR1 is MDHEN, CDR2 SYDVKM, per germline. CDR3 sequence (DNA): TGTGCCAGCAGGCCGACAGGGGGCTTTCGGGAGACCCAGTACTTC. Amino acid sequence: CASRPTGGFRETQYF.

This clone came up once. CDR3 bases: TGTGCCAGCAGCTTGGGCGGGGATTTCTACGAGCAGTACTTC. Translation gives CASSLGGDFYEQYF. The chain joins TRBV5-6 to TRBJ2-7; a weak D match, TRBD2 (6 bases). CDR1 is SGHDT, CDR2 YYEEEE, per germline. The CDR3 totals 14 residues. V lost 0 bases and J 3 bases, leaving 10 bases between the germline ends.

There are a few counts of this clone. The J gene is TRBJ1-2, the V gene TRBV30; 8 nucleotides match TRBD1. Trimming removed 1 base from V and 3 bases from J; junction bases left unmatched: 1. The CDR3 runs to 13 residues. The germline gives CDR1 GTSNPN, CDR2 SVGIG (reference sequence). The CDR3 spells CAWSETGDYGYTF. The CDR3 DNA follows: TGTGCCTGGAGTGAGACAGGGGACTATGGCTACACCTTC.

The chain couples TRBV5-4 to TRBJ2-3; TRBD2 is a possible D gene (6 bases). Germline values: CDR1 SGHNT, CDR2 YYREEE (reference sequence). The CDR3 totals 15 residues. The V and J ends lost 3 bases and 1 base respectively, with 12 bases between them. In nucleotides, the CDR3 is TGTGCCAGCAGCTCACCGGGACTTCGCACAGATACGCAGTATTTT. It translates to CASSSPGLRTDTQYF.

The chain uses TRBV19 and TRBJ1-2, with 9 bases aligning to TRBD1. The CDR3 is 16 residues long. The germline gives CDR1 LNHDA, CDR2 SQIVND (reference sequence). V lost 4 bases, J lost 7 bases, and 13 bases stayed unmatched. The CDR3 protein is CASSSQFPGQGGGYTF. The CDR3 DNA follows: TGTGCCAGTAGTAGCCAGTTTCCGGGACAGGGCGGTGGCTACACCTTC.

The rearrangement uses TRBV7-9 and TRBJ1-2; D ambiguous. The germline V gene encodes CDR1 SEHNR and CDR2 FQNEAQ (reference sequence). The V gene lost 5 bases and the J gene lost 4 bases, with 14 bases spanning the gap. This CDR3 contains 14 residues. CDR3 residues: CASSRGGSFYGYTF. Here the CDR3 DNA reads TGTGCCAGCAGCCGCGGTGGCAGCTTCTATGGCTACACCTTC.

The V call is TRBV6-5, the J call TRBJ1-4; D not resolved. V lost 2 bases to trimming and J lost 9 bases, with 13 bases between them. The CDR3 runs to 14 residues. Germline CDR1 and CDR2: MNHEY and SVGAGI. CDR3 sequence (DNA): TGTGCCAGCAGTTACGACGGACTTACCAAAAAACTGTTTTTT. It encodes CASSYDGLTKKLFF.

Only a few counts were recorded for this clone. The J gene is TRBJ2-7, the V gene TRBV6-5; no definite D call. The length of the CDR3 is 11 residues. V was clipped by 0 bases and J by 6 bases, with 3 bases between them. Germline assignment: CDR1 MNHEY and CDR2 SVGAGI. CDR3 DNA sequence: TGTGCCAGCAGTTACTCTCGCGAGCAGTACTTC. Protein: CASSYSREQYF.

This clone was seen a single time. The chain combines TRBV7-2 with TRBJ2-7, with D perhaps matching TRBD1 (5 bases). This CDR3 is 14 amino acids long. V was trimmed by 2 bases and J by 5 bases, leaving 13 bases between them. Germline CDR1 reads SGHTA; CDR2 reads FQGNSA. The CDR3 DNA reads TGTGCCAGCAGCTTATTCAGGGCAGGCCACGAGCAGTACTTC. This sequence encodes CASSLFRAGHEQYF.

This chain joins TRBV4-3 and TRBJ2-1; D possibly corresponds to TRBD2 (7 bases). Trimming stripped 4 bases from V and 2 bases from J, with 15 bases between. The CDR3 covers 16 residues. In germline, CDR1 is LGHNA, CDR2 YSLEER. The CDR3 loop is CASSPFSGGTYNEQFF. The CDR3 nucleotides read TGCGCCAGCAGCCCCTTTTCGGGGGGCACCTACAATGAGCAGTTCTTC.

V and J are TRBV7-2 and TRBJ1-6; 8 bases are shared with TRBD1. The ends lost 4 bases at V and 7 bases at J; junction bases unmatched: 6. CDR3 length equals 15 residues. Germline V gene data show CDR1 as SGHTA and CDR2 as FQGNSA. CDR3 nucleotides: TGTGCCAGCAGCTCGTACAGGGGGGACAATTCACCCCTCCACTTT. Protein sequence: CASSSYRGDNSPLHF.

This chain connects TRBV29-1 to TRBJ1-1; tentative D call: TRBD1 (6 bases). Between the trimmed V and J ends, which lost 6 bases and 10 bases, there was a span of 18 bases. Germline loops: CDR1 SQVTM, CDR2 ANQGSEA. The CDR3 has 12 residues. The CDR3 loop is CSVWRGAEGAFF. The CDR3, as DNA: TGCAGCGTGTGGCGGGGGGCCGAAGGAGCTTTCTTT.

A single count supports this clone. V usage is TRBV2 and J usage is TRBJ1-1; D not resolved. V dropped 4 bases and J dropped 2 bases, with 11 bases sitting between them. Germline V gene lookup returns CDR1 SNHLY and CDR2 FYNNEI. This CDR3 region has 14 residues. CDR3 loop: CASSGTQENTEAFF. The DNA for the CDR3 is TGTGCCAGCAGTGGAACACAAGAAAACACTGAAGCTTTCTTT.

The chain carries TRBV18 and TRBJ1-3, with D unclear. The CDR3 runs to 16 residues. Germline CDR1 KGHSH, CDR2 LQKENI. Trimming pared 4 bases from V and 2 bases from J, leaving 15 bases between. This CDR3 is CASSLYDGVPGNTIYF. CDR3 nucleotide sequence: TGTGCCAGCTCACTTTACGACGGGGTCCCTGGAAACACCATATATTTT.

V gene TRBV30 combines with J gene TRBJ1-1; TRBD1 is a possible D gene (6 bases). V shed 2 bases and J shed 4 bases, with 11 bases lying between them. The germline CDR1 and CDR2 sequences are GTSNPN and SVGIG (reference sequence). The CDR3 is 13 amino acids. The CDR3 nucleotides read TGTGCCTGGAGTACAGGGATAGGCACTGAAGCTTTCTTT. Protein sequence: CAWSTGIGTEAFF. Full variable domain (rest looked up from reference TRBV30 and TRBJ1-1): SQTIHQWPATLVQPVGSPLSLECTVEGTSNPNLYWYRQAAGRGLQLLFYSVGIGQISSEVPQNLSASRPQDRQFILSSKKLLLSDSGFYLCAWSTGIGTEAFFGQGTRLTVV.

This clone was seen a single time. The rearrangement joins TRBV7-3 to TRBJ2-7; no firm D call. Trimming took off 8 bases at V and 2 bases at J, with 22 bases between the two ends. There are 16 residues in the CDR3. CDR1 is SGHTA and CDR2 is FQGTGA in the germline V gene. CDR3 sequence (DNA): TGTGCCAGCTTTCCCCTGCCCCCGTGTGAGGCCTACGAGCAGTACTTC. This gives the protein CASFPLPPCEAYEQYF.